The present T cell receptor beta chain was sequenced within a study of CD8 T cells in Susac syndrome. The authors reverse transcribed roughly 0.5 to 1 ug RNA with random hexamers. TCRdb reprocessed the immunoSEQ multiplex PCR reads with MiXCR, giving one entry per CDR3 protein. The sample has about 300,000 distinct CDR3 sequences, approximately 84% seen once. Germline CDR1 and CDR2: MNHEY and SVGAGI. This CDR3 is built from 13 residues. V was pared by 6 bases and J by 7 bases, with 5 bases of the junction left unmatched. Input material: CD8+ T cells from PBMCs. The origin of this receptor is a human donor with multiple sclerosis. The chain employs TRBV6-5 and TRBJ1-5; 8 bases match TRBD1. Here the CDR3 reads CASSPQGGQPQHF. The DNA for the CDR3 is TGTGCCAGCAGCCCACAGGGGGGGCAGCCCCAGCATTTT.